The 4 T cell receptor beta chains reported below all come from one sample, sequenced in a study of control samples from healthy donors and cancer patients. Here immunoSEQ multiplex PCR was the method, and the copy in TCRdb shows in-frame clones only, minus some. The table has over 150,000 clones, around 94% seen once. Sequenced material: blood. The receptors shown here come from a woman between 18 and 29 years old in good health.

This rearrangement joins TRBV7-8 to TRBJ1-4; possible D gene TRBD1, 6 bases. CDR3 length: 22 amino acids. Trimming removed 2 bases from V and 3 bases from J, with 31 bases in between. Germline V gene lookup returns CDR1 SGHVS and CDR2 FQNEAQ. Here the CDR3 reads CASSLKSVMWQGSFGSNEKLFF. The CDR3 DNA follows: TGTGCCAGCAGCTTAAAGTCGGTGATGTGGCAGGGGAGTTTTGGGTCTAATGAAAAACTGTTTTTT.

Points on this clone: Distinct nucleotide sequences in the sample also encode this CDR3. The J gene is TRBJ2-7, the V gene TRBV7-2; D unresolved. This CDR3 is 12 amino acids long. V was clipped by 1 base and J by 2 bases, with 3 bases between them. Germline lookup yields CDR1 SGHTA and CDR2 FQGNSA. The DNA of the CDR3 is TGTGCCAGCAGCTTAGGGGCCTACGAGCAGTACTTC. It translates to CASSLGAYEQYF.

The genes are TRBV14 and TRBJ1-3; D may be TRBD1 (5 bases). This CDR3 is 16 amino acids long. Germline CDR1 and CDR2: SGHDN and FVKESK. Trimming stripped 0 bases from V and 3 bases from J, with 12 bases between. CDR3 protein: CASSQDATGGGNTIYF. The CDR3 DNA sequence: TGTGCCAGCAGCCAAGATGCTACGGGGGGTGGAAACACCATATATTTT.

The chain uses TRBV7-9 and TRBJ1-3; no clear D. The CDR3 totals 14 residues. V lost 5 bases, J lost 6 bases, and 14 bases lay in between. The germline CDR1 and CDR2 sequences are SEHNR and FQNEAQ (reference sequence). The DNA for the CDR3 is TGTGCCAGCAGCCTTGAACCCGCGGCAAACACCATATATTTT. Protein product: CASSLEPAANTIYF.